This T cell receptor beta chain derives from a study of T cell repertoires in cytomegalovirus infection. Study details: It can be stated that public TCR beta signatures indicated CMV infection as well as a matching HLA type. Study-wide results and caveats: CMV-specific TCR beta clonotypes restricted by HLA-C were the ones dominating the ex vivo response. CMV carriers having the relevant HLA were flagged by cumulative public TCR beta family frequency.

V lost 1 base, J lost 6 bases, and 9 bases stayed unmatched. This CDR3 has 16 amino acids. CDR1 and CDR2 from the germline V gene are MNHNY and SVGAGI (reference sequence). As for this clonotype: Its antigen remains unidentified.

TCRdb passed the reads through MiXCR, listing each CDR3 protein once. Of 200,000 or so distinct CDR3 sequences in the sample, 28% are singletons; the top ten hold under 35%. The clonotype originates from a human donor in good health (CMV status not recorded). Some clones in this sample may be carry-over from other donors' samples. V and J are TRBV6-6 and TRBJ2-3; 8 nucleotides align to TRBD2. Sequencing was performed on PBMCs. The CDR3 nucleotides are TGTGCCAGCAGTTACTTGGGCGGGGGGCGGTGGGATACGCAGTATTTT. Protein: CASSYLGGGRWDTQYF.